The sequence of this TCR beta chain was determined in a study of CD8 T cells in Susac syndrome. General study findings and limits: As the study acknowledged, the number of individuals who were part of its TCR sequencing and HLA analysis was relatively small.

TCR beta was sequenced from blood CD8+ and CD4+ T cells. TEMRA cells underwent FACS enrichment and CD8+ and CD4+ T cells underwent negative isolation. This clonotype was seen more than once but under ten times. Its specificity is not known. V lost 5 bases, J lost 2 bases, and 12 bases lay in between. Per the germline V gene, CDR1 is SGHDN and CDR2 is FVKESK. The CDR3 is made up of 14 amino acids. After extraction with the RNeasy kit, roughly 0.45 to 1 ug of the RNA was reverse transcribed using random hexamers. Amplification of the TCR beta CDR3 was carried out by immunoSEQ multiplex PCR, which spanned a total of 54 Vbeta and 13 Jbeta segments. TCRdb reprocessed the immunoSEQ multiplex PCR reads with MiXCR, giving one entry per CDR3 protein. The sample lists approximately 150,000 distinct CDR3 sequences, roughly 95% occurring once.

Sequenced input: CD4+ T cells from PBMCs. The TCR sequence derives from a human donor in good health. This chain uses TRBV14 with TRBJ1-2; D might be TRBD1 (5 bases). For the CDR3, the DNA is TGTGCCAGCAGCTTCGGGACGGTGAACTATGGCTACACCTTC. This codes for CASSFGTVNYGYTF.